This entry is about one TCR beta chain. In the original processing: Estimates of nucleated cell counts were drawn from the amplification of reference gene primers. TCRdb's copy holds only in-frame clones and misses some; the assay was immunoSEQ multiplex PCR. That table supplies the V and J calls and clone size; D and trimming were determined from the DNA. The table records roughly 40,000 clones, approximately 90% of them present only once. The data belong to a study of blood T cell repertoires in COVID-19. Whole-study context: Acute-phase and convalescent COVID-19 samples originated in the United States, Italy and Spain. T cells, B-cell-depleted T cells, or PBMCs supplied cDNA or gDNA.

The germline V and J ends were trimmed by 5 bases and 5 bases, with 18 bases remaining between them. Germline CDR1 is LNHDA and CDR2 is SQIVND (reference sequence). CDR3 length: 15 amino acids. The sequence derives from a man aged 50-59 years in a cohort sampled during active COVID-19. V usage is TRBV19 and J usage is TRBJ2-5; no reliable D call. Sequenced material: peripheral blood. The CDR3 nucleotides read TGTGCCAGTAGTCCCCGAAAGGAGCGAGAGGAGACCCAGTACTTC. This encodes CASSPRKEREETQYF.